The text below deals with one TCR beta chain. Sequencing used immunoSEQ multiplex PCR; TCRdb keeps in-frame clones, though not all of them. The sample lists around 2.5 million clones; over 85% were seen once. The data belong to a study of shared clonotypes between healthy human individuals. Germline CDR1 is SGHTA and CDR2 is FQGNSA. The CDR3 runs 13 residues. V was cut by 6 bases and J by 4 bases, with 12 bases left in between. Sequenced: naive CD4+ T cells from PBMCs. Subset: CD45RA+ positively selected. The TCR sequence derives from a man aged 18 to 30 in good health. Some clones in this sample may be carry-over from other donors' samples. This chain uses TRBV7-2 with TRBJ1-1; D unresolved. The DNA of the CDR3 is TGTGCCAGCAGTCGAGGGAGGATCACTGAAGCTTTCTTT. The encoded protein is CASSRGRITEAFF.